The present entry profiles one T cell receptor beta chain with its context. MiXCR was used by TCRdb to re-call the PCR reads. The sample has 25,000 to 35,000 clones; more than 3.5% are singletons. V gave up 6 bases and J gave up 6 bases, with 13 bases separating them. The CDR3 runs to 13 residues. The germline CDR1 and CDR2 sequences are KGHDR and SFDVKD. These data come from a study of metastatic and nonmetastatic thyroid tumors. Study at large: Repertoire data that came from the blood and tumor or nodule tissue of malignant and benign thyroid patients were compared.

Patients underwent thyroid surgery, and none had received any treatment before it. The sequencing sample was made of blood. The sequence derives from a female donor with papillary thyroid cancer or a benign thyroid nodule (not recorded which). Some clones in this sample may be carry-over from other donors' samples. This chain connects TRBV24-1 to TRBJ1-2; D is perhaps TRBD1 (6 bases). The CDR3 sequence is CATSIGAGDGYTF. The CDR3 nucleotides read TGTGCCACCAGTATTGGGGCAGGGGATGGCTACACCTTC.